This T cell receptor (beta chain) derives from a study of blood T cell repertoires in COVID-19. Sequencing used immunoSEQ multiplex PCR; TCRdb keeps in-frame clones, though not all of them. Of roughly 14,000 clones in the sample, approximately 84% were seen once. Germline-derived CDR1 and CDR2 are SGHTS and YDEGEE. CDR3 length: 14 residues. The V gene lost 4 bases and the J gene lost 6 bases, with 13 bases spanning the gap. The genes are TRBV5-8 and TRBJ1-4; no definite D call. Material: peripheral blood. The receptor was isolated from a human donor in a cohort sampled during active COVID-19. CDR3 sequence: CASSGGRVDEKLFF. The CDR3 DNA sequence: TGTGCCAGCAGCGGAGGTCGAGTCGATGAAAAACTGTTTTTT.